Listed here is a single T cell receptor (beta chain). This sample stems from a study of blood T cell repertoires in COVID-19. Trimming at V came to 4 bases and at J to 2 bases, leaving 9 bases not matched to a gene. Germline loops: CDR1 SGHRS, CDR2 YFSETQ. CDR3 length equals 15 residues. Here immunoSEQ multiplex PCR was the method, and the copy in TCRdb shows in-frame clones only, minus some. Here the sample spans over 130,000 clones, roughly four fifths being singletons. This TCR was recovered from a woman of 80 years or more with active or convalescent COVID-19. Sample: peripheral blood. J is TRBJ2-7 and V is TRBV5-1; 7 nucleotides line up with TRBD1. This CDR3 is CASSVDRVGPYEQYF. The CDR3 bases are TGCGCCAGCAGCGTCGACAGGGTCGGGCCCTACGAGCAGTACTTC.